This TCR beta chain stems from a study of T cells in Graves' hyperthyroidism and ophthalmopathy. Findings of the study overall: Blood also carried most thyroid clonotypes expanded above 0.001.

It was considered stable Graves' hyperthyroidism when ophthalmopathy did not progress within 18 months. Patients aged 18 to 65 with hyperthyroidism were newly diagnosed, with duration under 2 months. Patients showing uncontrolled infection, other autoimmune disease, pregnancy or lactation were ineligible. Regions amplified from RNA transcripts were the TCR beta CDR3 regions. In the first-round RT-PCR of the TCR CDR3, the HTBI primer set was used. TCRdb ran MiXCR on the multiplex PCR reads and lists one entry per CDR3 protein. The table shows 300,000 to 350,000 distinct CDR3 sequences, with around 17% occurring only once. Germline V lookup: CDR1 GTSNPN, CDR2 SVGIG (reference sequence). V was trimmed by 1 base and J by 9 bases, leaving 13 bases between them. This CDR3 spans 14 amino acids. This clonotype was detected a few times. Its antigen is as yet unknown.

What was sequenced was blood. This clonotype was sampled from a man younger than 45 with Graves' hyperthyroidism. This rearrangement joins TRBV30 to TRBJ1-6, with D unresolved. In DNA, the CDR3 is TGTGCCTGGAGTGAGCCCTCGTCGGGTTCACCCCTCCACTTT. This gives the protein CAWSEPSSGSPLHF.